These 13 T cell receptor beta chains share one sample of origin, sequenced in a study of early T cells in non-severe SARS-CoV-2 infection. TCRdb ran MiXCR on the 5' RACE reads and lists one entry per CDR3 protein. Of 55,000 to 75,000 distinct CDR3 sequences in the sample, approximately 9% are singletons; the top ten hold over 0.95%. The sample comprised whole blood. These receptors originate from an adult who was a healthcare worker with PCR-confirmed SARS-CoV-2 infection or an uninfected control (not recorded which).

This clonotype has a handful of counts. The V and J genes are TRBV20-1 and TRBJ2-3; TRBD1 is a possible D gene (6 bases). V was cut by 8 bases and J by 4 bases, with 22 bases left in between. Germline V gene data show CDR1 as DFQATT and CDR2 as SNEGSKA (reference sequence). CDR3 length: 15 residues. The CDR3 DNA sequence: TGCAGTACGGGACGGTTGGCAGGGGTGGCAGATACGCAGTATTTT. Translation: CSTGRLAGVADTQYF.

The chain carries TRBV28 and TRBJ2-5; TRBD1 might be the D (6 bases). Germline V gene sequence: CDR1 MDHEN, CDR2 SYDVKM. V was cut by 3 bases and J by 1 base, with 9 bases left in between. The CDR3 runs 14 residues. DNA for the CDR3: TGTGCCAGCAGTTTGCCGGACAGCCAAGAGACCCAGTACTTC. Protein product: CASSLPDSQETQYF.

This rearrangement joins TRBV15 to TRBJ2-1; 8 bases map to TRBD1. The CDR3 spans 17 residues. V lost 0 bases to trimming and J lost 0 bases; unmatched junction nucleotides: 4. Per the germline V gene, CDR1 is LNHNV and CDR2 is YYDKDF (reference sequence). As DNA, the CDR3 is TGTGCCACCAGCAGAGACAGGGGGCCGAGCTCCTACAATGAGCAGTTCTTC. Residues: CATSRDRGPSSYNEQFF.

This clonotype was counted ten times or more. In nucleotides, the CDR3 is TGCAGTGCTCGAGGGGACAGGGCGTATAATTCACCCCTCCACTTT. Encoded protein: CSARGDRAYNSPLHF. The genes are TRBV20-1 and TRBJ1-6; 9 bases align to TRBD1. The CDR3 sequence is 15 residues long. J was trimmed by 4 bases and V by 5 bases; bases with no gene match: 6. CDR1 and CDR2 from the germline V gene are DFQATT and SNEGSKA (reference sequence).

The chain is built from TRBV15 and TRBJ1-3, with D possibly matching TRBD1 (6 bases). Germline V CDR1 and CDR2: LNHNV, YYDKDF (reference sequence). V dropped 3 bases and J dropped 4 bases, with 13 bases sitting between them. The CDR3 runs to 15 residues. The CDR3 DNA reads TGTGCCACCAGCAGCGGAACAGGGCTAGGAAACACCATATATTTT. As protein: CATSSGTGLGNTIYF.

This clonotype was seen many times. The V and J genes are TRBV6-1 and TRBJ1-4, with D possibly TRBD1 on 5 matching bases. V was pared by 6 bases and J by 8 bases, with 16 bases between. Germline lookup yields CDR1 MNHNS and CDR2 SASEGT. The CDR3 runs 14 residues. The CDR3 region is CASRSLRGEEKLFF. The CDR3 DNA reads TGTGCCAGCAGATCCCTGAGAGGGGAAGAAAAACTGTTTTTT.

J is TRBJ2-2 and V is TRBV5-4; 7 bases map to TRBD1. This CDR3 region has 13 residues. V gave up 10 bases and J gave up 7 bases; unmatched junction bases: 10. Germline CDR1 SGHNT, CDR2 YYREEE (reference sequence). CDR3: CAFSPGDSGELFF. CDR3 bases: TGTGCCTTCTCCCCAGGGGACAGCGGGGAGCTGTTTTTT.

The CDR3 DNA reads TGTGCCAGCAGTGGACGAGCTAGCGGGGGGGCAGATACGCAGTATTTT. It is translated as CASSGRASGGADTQYF. The chain links TRBV2 to TRBJ2-3; TRBD2 matches at 12 bases. This CDR3 has 16 amino acids. With V trimmed by 4 bases and J by 4 bases, 6 bases remained unmatched. The germline V gene has CDR1 SNHLY and CDR2 FYNNEI.

This clonotype was counted a few times. This chain links TRBV11-2 with TRBJ2-2; 7 nucleotides agree with TRBD2. V lost 8 bases to trimming and J lost 2 bases; unmatched junction nucleotides: 2. The CDR3 covers 13 residues. Germline CDR1 reads SGHAT; CDR2 reads FQNNGV. CDR3 residues: CASASGNTGELFF. For the CDR3, the DNA is TGTGCCAGCGCTAGCGGAAACACCGGGGAGCTGTTTTTT.

The V call is TRBV9, the J call TRBJ1-6; the match to TRBD1 covers 7 bases. After removal of 4 bases from V and 6 bases from J, the junction contained 4 bases not matched to a gene. CDR3 size: 14 residues. Looked up from germline, CDR1 is SGDLS and CDR2 is YYNGEE. CDR3 region: CASSKGQSNSPLHF. The CDR3 DNA reads TGTGCCAGCAGCAAGGGACAGTCTAATTCACCCCTCCACTTT.

This clonotype was picked up a small number of times. The chain is built from TRBV28 and TRBJ2-5; possibly TRBD2 for D (6 bases). V gave up 3 bases and J gave up 5 bases, with 7 bases separating them. The germline V gene has CDR1 MDHEN and CDR2 SYDVKM. CDR3 length equals 12 residues. CDR3 sequence: CASSFGGETQYF. CDR3 nucleotide sequence: TGTGCCAGCAGTTTTGGGGGGGAGACCCAGTACTTC. The whole variable domain, filled in from reference TRBV28 and TRBJ2-5, reads DVKVTQSSRYLVKRTGEKVFLECVQDMDHENMFWYRQDPGLGLRLIYFSYDVKMKEKGDIPEGYSVSREKKERFSLILESASTNQTSMYLCASSFGGETQYFGPGTRLLVL.

Ten or more counts support this clonotype. The chain carries TRBV6-1 and TRBJ2-7; unclear D gene. The CDR3 extends over 13 amino acids. The V gene lost 3 bases and the J gene lost 1 base, with 7 bases spanning the gap. Germline V gene sequence: CDR1 MNHNS, CDR2 SASEGT. In DNA form, the CDR3 reads TGTGCCAGCAGTGAGACACTATCCTACGAGCAGTACGTC. This translates into CASSETLSYEQYV.

This clonotype has a handful of counts. The chain couples TRBV3-1 to TRBJ1-1, with 7 positions matching TRBD1. The CDR3 has 15 amino acids. V lost 4 bases, J lost 2 bases, and 7 bases stayed unmatched. Germline loops: CDR1 LGHDT, CDR2 YNNKEL (reference sequence). The DNA of the CDR3 is TGTGCCAGCAGCCCTGGACACAGGGGAAACACTGAAGCTTTCTTT. Translation: CASSPGHRGNTEAFF.